Listed here are 5 T cell receptor beta chains from one sample, sequenced in a study of T cell responses to AZD1222 COVID-19 vaccine. Assay used: immunoSEQ multiplex PCR; TCRdb lists only in-frame clones, some missing. This table holds fewer than 130,000 clones, 85% to 95% found once. This material consisted of peripheral blood, taken 28 days after the second AZD1222 dose. These receptor sequences come from an adult who received the AZD1222 COVID-19 vaccine.

The chain uses TRBV6-5 and TRBJ2-7; D is unclear. Between the trimmed V and J ends, which lost 0 bases and 0 bases, there was a span of 12 bases. The CDR3 has 16 amino acids. Germline CDR1 MNHEY, CDR2 SVGAGI. The CDR3: CASSYSRSANSYEQYF. CDR3 bases: TGTGCCAGCAGTTACTCTAGGTCGGCTAACTCCTACGAGCAGTACTTC.

CDR3 sequence (DNA): TGTGCCAGCAGCCCCACCAACAGGGGGCACGCCAATTTAGAAGCTTTCTTT. As protein: CASSPTNRGHANLEAFF. The chain combines TRBV11-2 with TRBJ1-1; TRBD1 aligns across 9 bases. Per germline, CDR1 SGHAT and CDR2 FQNNGV. V shed 5 bases and J 8 bases; nucleotides not matched to a gene: 18. This CDR3 comprises 17 residues.

The V call is TRBV5-4, the J call TRBJ2-7, with D perhaps being TRBD1 or TRBD2 (5 bases each). V was trimmed by 4 bases and J by 5 bases, leaving 13 bases between them. This CDR3 region has 13 residues. Germline lookup yields CDR1 SGHNT and CDR2 YYREEE (reference sequence). The CDR3 loop reads CASSLRDGDEQYF. CDR3 coding DNA: TGTGCCAGCAGCCTCCGGGACGGGGACGAGCAGTACTTC.

The chain uses TRBV28 and TRBJ2-1; no clear D gene. Trimming removed 5 bases from V and 0 bases from J, with 17 bases in between. The CDR3 sequence is 17 residues long. Germline CDR1 is MDHEN and CDR2 is SYDVKM. DNA of the CDR3: TGTGCCAGCAGTGGAAAAGATCCGCTACGCTCCTACAATGAGCAGTTCTTC. It is translated as CASSGKDPLRSYNEQFF.

This clone was picked up one time. Here the CDR3 DNA reads TGTGCCAGCAGCAGGGTTAGCTATGGCTACACCTTC. As protein: CASSRVSYGYTF. This rearrangement joins TRBV6-5 to TRBJ1-2; TRBD1 is a possible D gene (5 bases). The V gene lost 6 bases and the J gene lost 4 bases, with 9 bases spanning the gap. Germline-derived CDR1 and CDR2 are MNHEY and SVGAGI. This CDR3 is 12 amino acids long.